This TCR beta chain was found in a study of spatial heterogeneity in lung cancer. Whole-study findings and limits: Higher tumor mutation counts went along with higher counts of expanded intratumoral alpha and beta TCRs.

Stated time point: sample taken at primary tumor resection. Samples came from around 70 TRACERx patients with untreated early-stage lung cancer. Unsorted whole RNA samples from tumor, nontumor lung or frozen PBMC were sequenced. This clonotype was counted many times. Its specificity is not known. This CDR3 comprises 14 residues. With 8 bases clipped from V and 5 bases from J, the junction kept 7 bases outside the gene matches. Looked up from germline, CDR1 is MNHEY and CDR2 is SMNVEV (reference sequence). One entry per CDR3 protein, called by TCRdb with MiXCR from the 5' RACE reads. The sample carries roughly 20,000 distinct CDR3 sequences, approximately 3% recorded once.

The TCR sequence derives from a male donor with early-stage non-small cell lung cancer. The rearrangement links TRBV27 to TRBJ1-5, with TRBD1 matching over 9 bases. The source material was lung tumor tissue, sampled at surgery. The CDR3 coding sequence is TGTGCCAGCGGTATACAGGGGGCCGATCAGCCCCAGCATTTT. This sequence encodes CASGIQGADQPQHF.